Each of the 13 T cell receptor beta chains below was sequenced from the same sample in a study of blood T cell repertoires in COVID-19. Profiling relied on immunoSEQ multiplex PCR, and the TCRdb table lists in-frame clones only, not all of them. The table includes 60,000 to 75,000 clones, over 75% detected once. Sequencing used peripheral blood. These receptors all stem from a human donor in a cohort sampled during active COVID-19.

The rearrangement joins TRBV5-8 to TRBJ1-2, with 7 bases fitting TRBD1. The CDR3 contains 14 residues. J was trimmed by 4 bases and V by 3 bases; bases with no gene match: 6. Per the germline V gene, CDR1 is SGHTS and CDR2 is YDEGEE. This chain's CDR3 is CASSSRTGIYGYTF. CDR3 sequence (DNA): TGTGCCAGCAGCTCTCGGACAGGAATCTATGGCTACACCTTC. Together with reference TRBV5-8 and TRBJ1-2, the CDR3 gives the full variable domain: EAGVTQSPTHLIKTRGQQATLRCSPISGHTSVYWYQQALGLGLQFLLWYDEGEERNRGNFPPRFSGRQFPNYSSELNVNALELEDSALYLCASSSRTGIYGYTFGSGTRLTVV.

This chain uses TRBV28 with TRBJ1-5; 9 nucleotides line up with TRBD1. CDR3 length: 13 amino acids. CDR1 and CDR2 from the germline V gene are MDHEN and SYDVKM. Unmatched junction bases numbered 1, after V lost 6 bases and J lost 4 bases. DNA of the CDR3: TGTGCCAGCAGGGGGACAGGGAATCAGCCCCAGCATTTT. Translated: CASRGTGNQPQHF.

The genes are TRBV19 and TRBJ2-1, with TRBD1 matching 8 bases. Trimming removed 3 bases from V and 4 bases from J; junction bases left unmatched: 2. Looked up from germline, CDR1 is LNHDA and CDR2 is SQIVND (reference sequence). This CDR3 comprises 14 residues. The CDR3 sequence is CASSITGGYNEQFF. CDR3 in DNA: TGTGCCAGTAGTATTACAGGGGGTTACAATGAGCAGTTCTTC. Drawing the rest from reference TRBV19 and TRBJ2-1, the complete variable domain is DGGITQSPKYLFRKEGQNVTLSCEQNLNHDAMYWYRQDPGQGLRLIYYSQIVNDFQKGDIAEGYSVSREKKESFPLTVTSAQKNPTAFYLCASSITGGYNEQFFGPGTRLTVL.

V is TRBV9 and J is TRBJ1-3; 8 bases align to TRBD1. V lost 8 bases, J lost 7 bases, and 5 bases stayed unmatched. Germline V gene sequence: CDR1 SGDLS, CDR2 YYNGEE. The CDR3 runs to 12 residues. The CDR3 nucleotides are TGTGCCAGTGTGGGACAGGAGAACACCATATATTTT. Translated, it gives CASVGQENTIYF.

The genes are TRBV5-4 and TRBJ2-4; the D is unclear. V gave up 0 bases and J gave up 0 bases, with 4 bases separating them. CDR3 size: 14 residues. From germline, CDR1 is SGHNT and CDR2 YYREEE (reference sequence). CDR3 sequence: CASSLGLAKNIQYF. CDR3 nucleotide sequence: TGTGCCAGCAGCTTGGGACTAGCCAAAAACATTCAGTACTTC.

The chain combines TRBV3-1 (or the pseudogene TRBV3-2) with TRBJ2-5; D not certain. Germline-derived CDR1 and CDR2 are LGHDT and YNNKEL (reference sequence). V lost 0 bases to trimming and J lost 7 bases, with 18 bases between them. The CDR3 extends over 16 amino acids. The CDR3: CASSQEDLQHGGTQYF. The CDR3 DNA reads TGTGCCAGCAGCCAAGAAGACTTACAACACGGTGGGACCCAGTACTTC.

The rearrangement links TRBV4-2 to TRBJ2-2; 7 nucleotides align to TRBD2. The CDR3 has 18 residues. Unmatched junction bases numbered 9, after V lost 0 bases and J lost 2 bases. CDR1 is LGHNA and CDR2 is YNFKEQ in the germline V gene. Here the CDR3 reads CASSQDGGLAANTGELFF. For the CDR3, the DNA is TGTGCCAGCAGCCAAGACGGTGGCCTAGCGGCTAACACCGGGGAGCTGTTTTTT.

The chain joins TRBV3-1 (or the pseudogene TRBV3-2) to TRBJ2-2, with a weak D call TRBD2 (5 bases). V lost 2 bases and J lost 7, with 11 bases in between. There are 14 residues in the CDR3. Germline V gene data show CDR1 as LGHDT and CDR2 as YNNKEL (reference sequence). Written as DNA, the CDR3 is TGTGCCAGCAGCCAATCCTCGGGGTACGGGGAGCTGTTTTTT. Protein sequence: CASSQSSGYGELFF.

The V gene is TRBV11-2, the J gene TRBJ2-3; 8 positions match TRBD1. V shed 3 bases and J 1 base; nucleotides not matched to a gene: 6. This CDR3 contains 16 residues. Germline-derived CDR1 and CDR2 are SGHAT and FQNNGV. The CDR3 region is CASSFLSGQGTDTQYF. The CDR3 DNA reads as TGTGCCAGCAGCTTCCTCTCGGGACAGGGCACAGATACGCAGTATTTT.

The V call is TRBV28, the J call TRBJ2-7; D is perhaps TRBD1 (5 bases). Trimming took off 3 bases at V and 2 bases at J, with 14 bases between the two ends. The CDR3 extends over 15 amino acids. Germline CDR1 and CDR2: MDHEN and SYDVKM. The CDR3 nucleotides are TGTGCCAGCAGTTTTAGGGGCCCAGGAGCCTACGAGCAGTACTTC. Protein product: CASSFRGPGAYEQYF. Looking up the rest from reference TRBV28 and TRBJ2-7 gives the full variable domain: DVKVTQSSRYLVKRTGEKVFLECVQDMDHENMFWYRQDPGLGLRLIYFSYDVKMKEKGDIPEGYSVSREKKERFSLILESASTNQTSMYLCASSFRGPGAYEQYFGPGTRLTVT.

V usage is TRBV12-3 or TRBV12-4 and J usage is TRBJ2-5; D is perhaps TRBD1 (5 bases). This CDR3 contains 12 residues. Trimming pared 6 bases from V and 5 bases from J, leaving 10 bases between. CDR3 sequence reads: CASRKGLETQYF. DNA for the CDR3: TGTGCCAGCAGAAAGGGGTTGGAGACCCAGTACTTC.

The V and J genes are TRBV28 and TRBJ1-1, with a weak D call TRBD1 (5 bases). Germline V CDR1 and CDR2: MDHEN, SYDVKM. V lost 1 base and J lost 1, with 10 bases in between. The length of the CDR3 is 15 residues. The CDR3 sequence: CASSLLGGTNTEAFF. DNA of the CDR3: TGTGCCAGCAGTTTATTAGGCGGGACGAACACTGAAGCTTTCTTT.

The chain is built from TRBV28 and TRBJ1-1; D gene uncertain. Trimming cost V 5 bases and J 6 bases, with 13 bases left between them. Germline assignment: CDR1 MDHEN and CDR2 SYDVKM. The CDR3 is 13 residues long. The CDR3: CASSVVGPSEAFF. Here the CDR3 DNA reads TGTGCCAGCAGTGTCGTGGGCCCGTCTGAAGCTTTCTTT.